The 19 T cell receptor beta chains given below trace back to one sample, sequenced in a study of blood T cell repertoires in COVID-19. Produced via immunoSEQ multiplex PCR; TCRdb's table is partial and in-frame only. The profile shows around 220,000 clones, approximately 86% of them singletons. The specimen was peripheral blood. All receptors come from a woman of 80 years or more with active or convalescent COVID-19.

V usage is TRBV10-3 and J usage is TRBJ2-5, with TRBD2 identical over 10 bases. Germline CDR1 ENHRY, CDR2 SYGVKD. The CDR3 spans 15 residues. Trimming removed 4 bases from V and 3 bases from J; junction bases left unmatched: 5. CDR3 sequence: CAISGGTSVKETQYF. Written as DNA, the CDR3 is TGTGCCATCAGTGGTGGGACTAGCGTGAAAGAGACCCAGTACTTC.

The chain links TRBV27 to TRBJ1-2, with D maybe TRBD1 (6 bases). This CDR3 region has 13 residues. Trimming pared 3 bases from V and 8 bases from J, leaving 13 bases between. Germline CDR1 is MNHEY and CDR2 is SMNVEV (reference sequence). This CDR3 is CASSFSGEKGYTF. As DNA, the CDR3 is TGTGCCAGCAGTTTTTCAGGGGAGAAGGGCTACACCTTC.

The rearrangement links TRBV6-1 to TRBJ1-5; possible D gene TRBD1, 6 bases. Trimming shortened V by 2 bases and J by 5 bases, and 13 bases separated the two germline ends. The CDR3 spans 15 residues. Looked up from germline, CDR1 is MNHNS and CDR2 is SASEGT. DNA for the CDR3: TGTGCCAGCAGTGAAATAGGGGGACCCCATCAGCCCCAGCATTTT. Protein product: CASSEIGGPHQPQHF.

The CDR3 DNA follows: TGTGCCAGCTCCGAAGGACAGGGCGGCAATCAGCCCCAGCATTTT. It codes for CASSEGQGGNQPQHF. The chain joins TRBV18 to TRBJ1-5, with 8 bases fitting TRBD1. The CDR3 runs 15 residues. V trimming: 6 bases; J trimming: 2 bases; junction bases outside the gene matches: 6. CDR1 KGHSH and CDR2 LQKENI come from the germline V gene.

This clone was found a few times. The chain joins TRBV29-1 to TRBJ1-5; 7 bases are a match to TRBD1. CDR1 SQVTM and CDR2 ANQGSEA come from the germline V gene. The CDR3 extends over 14 amino acids. After removal of 5 bases from V and 1 base from J, the junction contained 5 bases not matched to a gene. Here the CDR3 reads CSVQPGGSNQPQHF. Here the CDR3 DNA reads TGCAGCGTTCAACCAGGGGGAAGCAATCAGCCCCAGCATTTT.

This rearrangement joins TRBV5-1 to TRBJ1-6; the D gene is possibly TRBD1 (5 bases). The CDR3 is made up of 16 amino acids. Trimming cost V 4 bases and J 9 bases, with 20 bases left between them. Germline CDR1 is SGHRS and CDR2 is YFSETQ. The CDR3 coding sequence is TGCGCCAGCAGCGCCAACCCCAGTGACACAGGTTCACCCCTCCACTTT. Translating it yields CASSANPSDTGSPLHF.

The V gene is TRBV15, the J gene TRBJ2-3; D unresolved. Trimming pared 0 bases from V and 4 bases from J, leaving 14 bases between. The germline V gene has CDR1 LNHNV and CDR2 YYDKDF (reference sequence). The CDR3 contains 16 residues. The CDR3 spells CATSRDRMSQADTQYF. In nucleotides, the CDR3 is TGTGCCACCAGCAGAGATCGAATGAGTCAAGCAGATACGCAGTATTTT.

The rearrangement joins TRBV7-2 to TRBJ1-5; D might be TRBD1 (5 bases). Germline V gene lookup returns CDR1 SGHTA and CDR2 FQGNSA. V was cut by 2 bases and J by 6 bases, with 11 bases left in between. The CDR3 runs to 14 residues. The CDR3 coding sequence is TGTGCCAGCAGCTTACGCCAGGGTAGTCAGCCCCAGCATTTT. It translates to CASSLRQGSQPQHF.

In nucleotides, the CDR3 is TGTGCCATCAGTGAGCTAAACGTTCACACAGATACGCAGTATTTT. Translated, it gives CAISELNVHTDTQYF. V usage is TRBV10-3 and J usage is TRBJ2-3; unclear D gene. The germline V gene has CDR1 ENHRY and CDR2 SYGVKD. The V gene lost 2 bases and the J gene lost 2 bases, with 11 bases spanning the gap. The CDR3 is made up of 15 amino acids.

The genes are TRBV6-5 and TRBJ2-1, with 8 bases identical to TRBD1. The ends lost 5 bases at V and 5 bases at J; junction bases unmatched: 5. Germline V lookup: CDR1 MNHEY, CDR2 SVGAGI. CDR3 size: 14 residues. CDR3 sequence (DNA): TGTGCCAGCAGTCCCGGGACAGGTAACAATGAGCAGTTCTTC. This encodes CASSPGTGNNEQFF.

The chain links TRBV2 to TRBJ1-2; 7 nucleotides line up with TRBD1. Trimming cost V 6 bases and J 5 bases; bases outside gene matches: 9. There are 14 residues in the CDR3. Looked up from germline, CDR1 is SNHLY and CDR2 is FYNNEI. The CDR3 DNA reads TGTGCCAGCAGCCCCGGACCAGGGGGTTATGGCTACACCTTC. Amino acid sequence: CASSPGPGGYGYTF.

V usage is TRBV19 and J usage is TRBJ1-6, with D tentatively TRBD1 (6 bases). V lost 7 bases to trimming and J lost 8 bases, with 15 bases between them. CDR1 LNHDA and CDR2 SQIVND come from the germline V gene (reference sequence). This CDR3 contains 14 residues. The DNA for the CDR3 is TGTGCCAGTACCGGACAGTTTTGGTATTCACCCCTCCACTTT. It yields the protein CASTGQFWYSPLHF.

V gene TRBV5-1 combines with J gene TRBJ2-5; 7 nucleotides match TRBD2. Trimming cost V 0 bases and J 4 bases; bases outside gene matches: 6. Germline lookup yields CDR1 SGHRS and CDR2 YFSETQ. The CDR3 extends over 15 amino acids. For the CDR3, the DNA is TGCGCCAGCAGCTTGGACAGACTAGCTCGAGAGACCCAGTACTTC. This encodes CASSLDRLARETQYF.

The chain carries TRBV2 and TRBJ1-1; D unclear. Trimming stripped 2 bases from V and 0 bases from J, with 7 bases between. The germline V gene encodes CDR1 SNHLY and CDR2 FYNNEI. This CDR3 has 14 amino acids. Here the CDR3 DNA reads TGTGCCAGCAGTGAAATTCTAATGAACACTGAAGCTTTCTTT. This encodes CASSEILMNTEAFF.

The gene calls are TRBV9 and TRBJ1-3; D is unclear. The CDR3 has 14 residues. With 2 bases removed from V and 0 bases from J, the gap between germline ends came to 6 bases. The V gene's germline CDR1 is SGDLS and CDR2 YYNGEE. Here the CDR3 DNA reads TGTGCCAGCAGCGTGAGGTCCTCTGGAAACACCATATATTTT. Residues: CASSVRSSGNTIYF.

This chain links TRBV6-5 with TRBJ1-5; 7 bases map to TRBD1. The trim removed 7 bases at V and 7 bases at J, leaving 10 bases unmatched. CDR3 length equals 14 residues. Germline V gene lookup returns CDR1 MNHEY and CDR2 SVGAGI. The CDR3 bases are TGTGCCAGCACGTGGCAGGGGGGAAGCCAGCCCCAGCATTTT. Translation: CASTWQGGSQPQHF.

The rearrangement joins TRBV7-8 to TRBJ1-1; 9 bases map to TRBD1. CDR3 length: 19 amino acids. Trimming took 5 bases from V and 1 from J; bases not matched to a gene: 17. The germline V gene has CDR1 SGHVS and CDR2 FQNEAQ. Written as DNA, the CDR3 is TGTGCCAGCAGCCCACTAGGAGGGCCCGGGACAGGGAAGAACACTGAAGCTTTCTTT. The encoded protein is CASSPLGGPGTGKNTEAFF.

The CDR3 nucleotides read TGTGCCAGCAGTGATAACCCGGGACAGGGTTTCGTTACCTATAATTCACCCCTCCACTTT. Its protein product is CASSDNPGQGFVTYNSPLHF. The chain uses TRBV28 and TRBJ1-6; 9 bases map to TRBD1. Germline CDR1 is MDHEN and CDR2 is SYDVKM. The V gene end was trimmed by 5 bases and the J gene end by 2 bases; junction bases not matched to a gene: 16. The CDR3 is made up of 20 amino acids.

The chain carries TRBV4-1 and TRBJ1-1; D unclear. The CDR3 spans 15 residues. V was shortened by 1 base and J by 6 bases, with 15 bases between the two germline ends. The V gene's germline CDR1 is MGHRA and CDR2 YSYEKL. DNA for the CDR3: TGCGCCAGCAGCCAAGGGCTCGGAGTTGGGTCTGAAGCTTTCTTT. Translation gives CASSQGLGVGSEAFF.